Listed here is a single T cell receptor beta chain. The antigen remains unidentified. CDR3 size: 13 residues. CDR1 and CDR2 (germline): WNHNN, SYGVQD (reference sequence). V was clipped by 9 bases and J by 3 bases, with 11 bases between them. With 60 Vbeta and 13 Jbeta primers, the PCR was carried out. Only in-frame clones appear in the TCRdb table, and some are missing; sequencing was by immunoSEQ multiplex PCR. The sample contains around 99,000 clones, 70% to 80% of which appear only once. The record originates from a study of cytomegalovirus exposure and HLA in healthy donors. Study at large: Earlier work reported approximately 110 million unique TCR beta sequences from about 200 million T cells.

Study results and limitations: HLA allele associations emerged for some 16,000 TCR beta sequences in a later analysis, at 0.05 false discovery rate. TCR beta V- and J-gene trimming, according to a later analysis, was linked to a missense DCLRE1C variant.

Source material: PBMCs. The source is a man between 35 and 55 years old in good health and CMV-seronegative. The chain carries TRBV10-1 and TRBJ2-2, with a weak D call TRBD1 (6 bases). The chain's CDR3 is CASMTGDTGELFF. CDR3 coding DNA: TGCGCCAGTATGACAGGAGACACCGGGGAGCTGTTTTTT.